Listed here are 26 T cell receptor beta chains from one sample, sequenced in a study of cytomegalovirus exposure and HLA in healthy donors. TCRdb's copy holds only in-frame clones and misses some; the assay was immunoSEQ multiplex PCR. There are about 150,000 clones in the sample; 70% to 90% occur only once, and roughly 2.1% lies in the top ten. Sequencing was performed on PBMCs. Receptors were obtained from a human donor in good health.

This clone has a single count. The V and J genes are TRBV25-1 and TRBJ2-1; possibly TRBD2 for D (7 bases). Trimming cost V 3 bases and J 7 bases, with 16 bases left between them. Germline lookup yields CDR1 MGHDK and CDR2 SYGVNS. This CDR3 is built from 15 residues. The CDR3 loop reads CASSERGGIGNEQFF. The CDR3 coding sequence is TGTGCCAGCAGTGAGAGGGGGGGCATTGGTAATGAGCAGTTCTTC.

The chain has TRBV18 and TRBJ1-1; no reliable D call. From germline, CDR1 is KGHSH and CDR2 LQKENI. Trimming pared 6 bases from V and 1 base from J, leaving 12 bases between. This CDR3 has 14 residues. CDR3 in amino acids: CASSSNRANTEAFF. The CDR3 coding sequence is TGTGCCAGCTCGTCCAACCGAGCGAACACTGAAGCTTTCTTT.

The chain links TRBV5-1 to TRBJ2-1; perhaps TRBD2 as D (5 bases). This CDR3 is built from 12 residues. Between the trimmed V and J ends, which lost 1 base and 14 bases, there was a span of 13 bases. Germline lookup yields CDR1 SGHRS and CDR2 YFSETQ. For the CDR3, the DNA is TGCGCCAGCAGCTTGACCGGGATAGTTAAGTTCTTC. It translates to CASSLTGIVKFF.

V gene TRBV27 combines with J gene TRBJ1-4, with D uncertain. The CDR3 runs to 14 residues. CDR1 and CDR2 from the germline V gene are MNHEY and SMNVEV (reference sequence). Trimming took 0 bases from V and 8 from J, leaving 10 bases between them. DNA for the CDR3: TGTGCCAGCAGTTTATCAACGGCCGGGGAAAAACTGTTTTTT. Its protein product is CASSLSTAGEKLFF.

The rearrangement joins TRBV18 to TRBJ1-1; weak D call: TRBD1 (6 bases). Looked up from germline, CDR1 is KGHSH and CDR2 is LQKENI. V dropped 4 bases and J dropped 5 bases, with 17 bases sitting between them. The CDR3 has 15 amino acids. The CDR3 DNA follows: TGTGCCAGCTCACTATCCAGGGGAGGGAGGACTGAAGCTTTCTTT. Residues: CASSLSRGGRTEAFF.

The CDR3 DNA is TGTGCCAGCAGCTTAGACGGGGTTAGCACAGATACGCAGTATTTT. This codes for CASSLDGVSTDTQYF. This rearrangement joins TRBV11-2 to TRBJ2-3; TRBD2 is a possible D gene (5 bases). The CDR3 spans 15 residues. Germline V gives CDR1 SGHAT, CDR2 FQNNGV. V lost 0 bases and J lost 0, with 7 bases in between.

This clone was picked up one time. This chain uses TRBV7-9 with TRBJ2-7, with a weak D call TRBD2 (6 bases). Germline loops: CDR1 SEHNR, CDR2 FQNEAQ (reference sequence). The CDR3 has 15 amino acids. Trimming took 3 bases from V and 2 from J, leaving 14 bases between them. The CDR3, as DNA: TGTGCCAGCAGCTTTGGGGCGGGAATCACCTACGAGCAGTACTTC. Translating it yields CASSFGAGITYEQYF.

The chain combines TRBV21-1 with TRBJ2-5; TRBD2, the table's D call, lacks a check against the DNA. TRBV21-1 is termed a pseudogene. The CDR3 covers 15 residues. CDR3 in amino acids: CASSKPQAGEETQYF. The CDR3 DNA sequence: TGTGCCAGCAGCAAACCCCAGGCGGGAGAAGAGACCCAGTACTTC.

The genes are TRBV2 and TRBJ2-7, with D uncertain. Trimming removed 0 bases at V and 1 base at J, with 13 bases between. CDR1 SNHLY and CDR2 FYNNEI come from the germline V gene. The CDR3 contains 16 residues. The CDR3 nucleotides are TGTGCCAGCAGTGAAGCGTGGCAGGTCCAATCCTACGAGCAGTACTTC. It yields the protein CASSEAWQVQSYEQYF.

The chain joins TRBV10-3 to TRBJ2-7, with 15 positions matching TRBD2. Losses at the gene ends were 8 bases for V and 2 bases for J; bases not matched to a gene: 10. CDR1 and CDR2 (germline): ENHRY, SYGVKD. CDR3 length equals 17 residues. In DNA form, the CDR3 reads TGTGCCATCGGGGCGGGACTAGCGGGAGGTGGGACCTACGAGCAGTACTTC. It specifies CAIGAGLAGGGTYEQYF.

The chain joins TRBV6-4 to TRBJ2-1, with 9 bases that match TRBD2. The CDR3 is 15 residues long. Trimming at V came to 2 bases and at J to 7 bases, leaving 6 bases not matched to a gene. From germline, CDR1 is MRHNA and CDR2 SNTAGT. The CDR3 DNA reads as TGTGCCAGCAGTGACGGCGGGGGGGCGGGTAATGAGCAGTTCTTC. Translation: CASSDGGGAGNEQFF.

V usage is TRBV28 and J usage is TRBJ1-5; tentatively, D is TRBD1 (5 bases). The CDR3 runs to 16 residues. The V end was cut by 0 bases, the J end by 2 bases, with 11 bases between. Germline values: CDR1 MDHEN, CDR2 SYDVKM. This chain's CDR3 is CASSLWSGKGNQPQHF. The CDR3 region has the DNA TGTGCCAGCAGTTTATGGTCAGGGAAGGGCAATCAGCCCCAGCATTTT.

The DNA of the CDR3 is TGTGCCAGCAGCTTATTTGGGACAGGGGGAGGCTACACCTTC. As protein: CASSLFGTGGGYTF. The chain recombines TRBV7-2 with TRBJ1-2; 11 bases are a match to TRBD1. Germline CDR1 SGHTA, CDR2 FQGNSA. V was clipped by 2 bases and J by 8 bases; unmatched bases: 4. There are 14 residues in the CDR3.

This clone has just a few counts. V gene TRBV4-1 combines with J gene TRBJ2-1, with 11 bases that match TRBD2. Germline CDR1 and CDR2: MGHRA and YSYEKL. The junction had 15 bases not matched to a gene; V was cut back by 4 bases and J by 1 base. The CDR3 has 20 amino acids. The CDR3 DNA is TGCGCCAGCAGCCGACGGCCGTCTAGCGGGAGGACAACTTCCTACAATGAGCAGTTCTTC. It is translated as CASSRRPSSGRTTSYNEQFF.

In this sample, this clone turned up once. The chain is built from TRBV25-1 and TRBJ1-4; tentatively, D is TRBD1 (5 bases). The CDR3 covers 14 residues. V was trimmed by 6 bases and J by 4 bases, leaving 12 bases between them. Germline lookup yields CDR1 MGHDK and CDR2 SYGVNS. CDR3 loop: CASSLGVGNEKLFF. CDR3 bases: TGTGCCAGCAGCCTAGGGGTGGGTAATGAAAAACTGTTTTTT.

This clone showed up just once. This chain links TRBV7-9 with TRBJ2-7, with 8 positions matching TRBD2. The ends lost 6 bases at V and 3 bases at J; junction bases unmatched: 1. CDR1 SEHNR and CDR2 FQNEAQ come from the germline V gene (reference sequence). CDR3 length: 12 amino acids. CDR3 residues: CASRLAGYEQYF. CDR3 in DNA: TGTGCCAGCAGGCTAGCGGGCTACGAGCAGTACTTC.

J is TRBJ2-2 and V is TRBV7-2; the D is unclear. Germline assignment: CDR1 SGHTA and CDR2 FQGNSA. V was shortened by 0 bases and J by 5 bases, with 4 bases between the two germline ends. The CDR3 is 13 residues long. CDR3 amino acids: CASSLALTGELFF. The CDR3 DNA is TGTGCCAGCAGCTTAGCTCTTACCGGGGAGCTGTTTTTT.

This clone came up once. This sequence joins TRBV18 and TRBJ2-3; D may be TRBD2 (6 bases). The CDR3 is 16 residues long. Trimming stripped 3 bases from V and 1 base from J, with 14 bases between. CDR1 is KGHSH, CDR2 LQKENI, per germline. The CDR3 coding sequence is TGTGCCAGCTCACCCACAATTGGAGGGGGCACAGATACGCAGTATTTT. Encoded protein: CASSPTIGGGTDTQYF.

This clone was found once. This chain uses TRBV11-3 with TRBJ2-1; TRBD2 matches 12 bases. Germline V gene sequence: CDR1 SGHNT, CDR2 YENEEA. V was clipped by 6 bases and J by 8 bases; unmatched bases: 11. The length of the CDR3 is 16 residues. CDR3 region: CASRFESLAGGYEQFF. Written as DNA, the CDR3 is TGTGCCAGCAGGTTTGAAAGTCTAGCGGGAGGGTATGAGCAGTTCTTC.

This chain uses TRBV20-1 with TRBJ1-2; D not resolved. The CDR3 length is 11 residues. The germline CDR1 and CDR2 sequences are DFQATT and SNEGSKA (reference sequence). The ends were cut back, 5 bases at V and 8 bases at J, with 12 bases in the middle. CDR3 nucleotides: TGCAGTGCTCCACTTCCTCGAGGCTACACCTTC. Amino acids: CSAPLPRGYTF.

This rearrangement joins TRBV6-1 to TRBJ2-1, with TRBD2 as a possible D gene (6 bases). CDR1 and CDR2 from the germline V gene are MNHNS and SASEGT. This CDR3 contains 15 residues. V gave up 8 bases and J gave up 4 bases, with 18 bases separating them. The DNA of the CDR3 is TGTGCCAGCGCTTTTGTTGGGACTGAGTACAATGAGCAGTTCTTC. Protein sequence: CASAFVGTEYNEQFF.

The chain couples TRBV29-1 to TRBJ2-3; TRBD2 matches at 13 bases. CDR3 length: 15 amino acids. Losses at the gene ends were 4 bases for V and 4 bases for J; bases not matched to a gene: 5. Germline lookup yields CDR1 SQVTM and CDR2 ANQGSEA. CDR3 protein: CSVGLAGGQPDTQYF. The DNA of the CDR3 is TGCAGCGTTGGACTAGCGGGGGGCCAACCAGATACGCAGTATTTT.

This clone was counted between two and nine times. Other DNA variants within this sample encode the same CDR3. The DNA for the CDR3 is TGCAGCGTTGAGGGGCTCATGAACACTGAAGCTTTCTTT. Translating it yields CSVEGLMNTEAFF. The chain carries TRBV29-1 and TRBJ1-1; TRBD1 is a possible D gene (5 bases). The CDR3 runs 13 residues. Trimming took 3 bases from V and 0 from J, leaving 8 bases between them. CDR1 SQVTM and CDR2 ANQGSEA come from the germline V gene.

The chain employs TRBV11-2 and TRBJ2-2; TRBD1 matches 12 bases. The CDR3 spans 19 residues. Unmatched junction bases numbered 11, after V lost 4 bases and J lost 2 bases. Germline loops: CDR1 SGHAT, CDR2 FQNNGV. Written as DNA, the CDR3 is TGTGCCAGCAGCTCCGCAGGGGGACAGGGGGCGCTTAACACCGGGGAGCTGTTTTTT. It encodes CASSSAGGQGALNTGELFF. The variable domain in full, completed from reference TRBV11-2 and TRBJ2-2, reads EAGVAQSPRYKIIEKRQSVAFWCNPISGHATLYWYQQILGQGPKLLIQFQNNGVVDDSQLPKDRFSAERLKGVDSTLKIQPAKLEDSAVYLCASSSAGGQGALNTGELFFGEGSRLTVL.

V and J are TRBV4-3 and TRBJ2-3; perhaps TRBD1 as D (6 bases). There are 17 residues in the CDR3. Deletions cut 3 bases from V and 6 bases from J, with 22 bases between. The V gene's germline CDR1 is LGHNA and CDR2 YSLEER. The DNA for the CDR3 is TGCGCCAGCAGCCATCCCAGTTATAGCTCTAGGGGGGATACGCAGTATTTT. It specifies CASSHPSYSSRGDTQYF.

This clone was counted between two and nine times. The chain couples TRBV5-1 to TRBJ2-1; 8 bases are a match to TRBD2. With 3 bases clipped from V and 5 bases from J, the junction kept 10 bases outside the gene matches. The CDR3 spans 16 residues. Per germline, CDR1 SGHRS and CDR2 YFSETQ. Here the CDR3 reads CASSYGTSRYNNEQFF. The CDR3 DNA reads as TGCGCCAGCAGCTATGGGACTAGTCGGTACAACAATGAGCAGTTCTTC.